This is a list of T cell receptor beta chains from one sample in a study of T cell responses to AZD1222 COVID-19 vaccine. Assay used: immunoSEQ multiplex PCR; TCRdb lists only in-frame clones, some missing. Found here are about 110,000 clones, 89% of them singletons; the top ten hold 6% to 7%. The sample was peripheral blood, taken on day 0 of AZD1222 vaccination. Receptor source: an adult in good health. Each CDR3 is given with its conserved first and last residue. Fields, in order: V gene, clone size, D gene, J gene, CDR3 protein, CDR3 DNA. The D gene is left open where the match is weak. Expanded clones get a size class; other rows say once, few or many, or leave the size out.

>TRBV12-3/TRBV12-4|-|-|TRBJ1-1
CASRLQENTEAFF
TGTGCCAGCAGACTACAGGAGAACACTGAAGCTTTCTTT
>TRBV12-5|-|TRBD2|TRBJ2-7
CASGLVVLGTSGYFRSYEQYF
TGTGCTAGTGGTTTGGTAGTGTTGGGGACTAGCGGGTACTTTCGCTCCTACGAGCAGTACTTC
>TRBV6-5|-|-|TRBJ2-7
CASSYGADLSYEQYF
TGTGCCAGCAGTTACGGTGCGGACCTCTCCTACGAGCAGTACTTC
>TRBV28|-|TRBD2|TRBJ2-7
CASSTVGVAGDEQYF
TGTGCCAGCAGTACTGTTGGAGTAGCGGGAGACGAGCAGTACTTC
>TRBV6-2/TRBV6-3|-|TRBD1|TRBJ1-2
CASSGTGGNYGYTF
TGTGCCAGCAGCGGTACAGGGGGCAACTATGGCTACACCTTC
>TRBV24-1|few|TRBD2|TRBJ2-1
CATSSTSGRGGGHNEQFF
TGTGCCACCAGCTCGACTAGCGGGAGAGGGGGGGGCCACAATGAGCAGTTCTTC
>TRBV27|-|-|TRBJ1-5
CASRPRVGVSNQPQHF
TGTGCCAGCAGACCTAGGGTGGGGGTTAGCAATCAGCCCCAGCATTTT
>TRBV12-5|-|TRBD2|TRBJ2-5
CASGPAGGPSETQYF
TGTGCTAGTGGGCCAGCGGGAGGGCCATCGGAGACCCAGTACTTC
>TRBV20-1|-|-|TRBJ2-1
CSASKTNEQFF
TGCAGTGCTAGTAAAACTAATGAGCAGTTCTTC
>TRBV6-5|-|-|TRBJ1-5
CASSSGSRRPQHF
TGTGCCAGCAGTTCAGGAAGTCGACGGCCCCAGCATTTT
>TRBV5-6|once|-|TRBJ1-4
CASSRRGARVNEKLFF
TGTGCCAGCAGCCGACGGGGGGCGAGGGTAAATGAAAAACTGTTTTTT
>TRBV15|-|-|TRBJ2-2
CATSTGQSTGELFF
TGTGCCACCAGCACAGGACAGAGCACCGGGGAGCTGTTTTTT
>TRBV7-6|-|-|TRBJ1-3
CASSSRGAAGNTIYF
TGTGCCAGCAGCTCTAGGGGGGCAGCTGGAAACACCATATATTTT
>TRBV21-1|-|-|TRBJ2-5
CASRKPGTSGSWKETQYF
TGTGCCAGCAGAAAGCCCGGGACTAGCGGGAGTTGGAAAGAGACCCAGTACTTC
>TRBV7-2|-|-|TRBJ1-2
CASSLGRITEFNYGYTF
TGTGCCAGCAGCTTAGGGCGCATTACAGAATTTAACTATGGCTACACCTTC
>TRBV24-1|-|-|TRBJ1-1
CATSENSANTEAFF
TGTGCCACCAGTGAGAACAGCGCGAACACTGAAGCTTTCTTT
>TRBV24-1|few|-|TRBJ2-7
CATSDPTRGQASEQYF
TGTGCCACCAGTGACCCCACGCGGGGGCAAGCGAGTGAGCAGTACTTC
>TRBV5-8|-|-|TRBJ2-3
CASSFGRAGTDTQYF
TGTGCCAGCAGCTTTGGTAGGGCGGGTACAGATACGCAGTATTTT
>TRBV30|-|-|TRBJ2-2
CAWTPVQGPGELFF
TGTGCCTGGACCCCAGTCCAGGGCCCCGGGGAGCTGTTTTTT
>TRBV5-1|-|TRBD1|TRBJ2-7
CASSQNPGQGFYEQYF
TGCGCCAGCAGCCAAAATCCGGGACAGGGTTTCTACGAGCAGTACTTC
>TRBV18|once|TRBD1|TRBJ1-2
CASSPPVGQLVYGYTF
TGTGCCAGCTCACCACCGGTGGGACAGCTAGTCTATGGCTACACCTTC
>TRBV7-9|-|TRBD1|TRBJ1-4
CASSLAVTGGAGRVEKLFF
TGTGCCAGCAGCTTAGCGGTGACAGGGGGCGCAGGTCGGGTTGAAAAACTGTTTTTT
>TRBV29-1|-|TRBD2|TRBJ2-7
CSVELPRTSGISYEQYF
TGCAGCGTTGAGCTACCGAGGACTAGCGGGATCTCCTACGAGCAGTACTTC
>TRBV4-1|-|TRBD2|TRBJ2-1
CASSHQKQSTGTNYNEQFF
TGCGCCAGCAGCCATCAAAAGCAATCCACCGGGACTAACTACAATGAGCAGTTCTTC
>TRBV24-1|-|-|TRBJ2-5
CATSDFNRLKGETQYF
TGTGCCACCAGTGATTTTAACAGGCTTAAGGGCGAGACCCAGTACTTC
>TRBV6-2/TRBV6-3|-|TRBD1|TRBJ1-5
CASSWDRELSNQPQHF
TGTGCCAGCAGTTGGGACAGGGAGCTTAGCAATCAGCCCCAGCATTTT
>TRBV19|-|-|TRBJ1-3
CASSIGTLRLSGNTIYF
TGTGCCAGTAGTATAGGAACCCTTCGACTCTCTGGAAACACCATATATTTT
>TRBV6-5|-|-|TRBJ1-5
CASSSTEGGNQPQHF
TGTGCCAGCAGCTCCACAGAGGGTGGCAATCAGCCCCAGCATTTT
>TRBV19|-|-|TRBJ1-2
CASSLQAANYGYTF
TGTGCCAGTAGTTTACAGGCCGCTAACTATGGCTACACCTTC
>TRBV7-3|-|TRBD1|TRBJ2-6
CASSGTGAGSGANVLTF
TGTGCCAGCAGCGGCACAGGGGCGGGCTCTGGGGCCAACGTCCTGACTTTC
>TRBV5-1|-|-|TRBJ2-3
CASSSQAQGSYTDTQYF
TGCGCCAGCAGCTCACAGGCTCAGGGGTCCTACACAGATACGCAGTATTTT
>TRBV30|-|-|TRBJ1-5
CAWSLSQGGNQPQHF
TGTGCCTGGAGTCTAAGCCAGGGAGGCAATCAGCCCCAGCATTTT
>TRBV7-2|once|-|TRBJ1-3
CASSLDGISGNTIYF
TGTGCCAGCAGCTTAGACGGAATCTCTGGAAACACCATATATTTT
>TRBV5-5|-|TRBD1|TRBJ2-3
CASSQGQQGDTQYF
TGTGCCAGCAGCCAGGGACAGCAGGGAGATACGCAGTATTTT
>TRBV5-5|-|-|TRBJ1-2
CASTTGVANYGYTF
TGTGCCAGCACCACTGGGGTGGCGAACTATGGCTACACCTTC